This T cell receptor (beta chain) was recovered during a study of blood T cell repertoires in COVID-19. Overall study: Acute and convalescent COVID-19 specimens originated in the United States, Italy and Spain.

The V and J ends lost 4 bases and 1 base respectively, with 14 bases between them. The germline V gene encodes CDR1 MNHEY and CDR2 SVGEGT. The CDR3 consists of 16 residues. Per the original data handling: Amplification of reference gene primers provided the estimated nucleated cell counts. Using immunoSEQ multiplex PCR, the repertoire was profiled, and TCRdb retains in-frame clones only, with some absent. V and J calls and clone size come straight from that table; D and trimming were deduced from the DNA. Of approximately 150,000 clones in the sample, roughly nine tenths were seen once. The sequencing sample was made of peripheral blood. The chain has TRBV6-2 or TRBV6-3 and TRBJ1-5; D is unclear. The clonotype originates from an older woman with acute or convalescent COVID-19. CDR3 bases: TGTGCCAGCAGTTTATTAGGCGGTCGGAGCAATCAGCCCCAGCATTTT. Translated: CASSLLGGRSNQPQHF.